The present T cell receptor (beta chain) was sequenced within a study of CD8+CD57+ T cells in acquired aplastic anemia. Previously, flow cytometry had revealed CD8+CD57+ cell expansion in the patients chosen for sequencing. V dropped 3 bases and J dropped 9; count of bases not matched to a gene: 4. The CDR3 contains 14 residues. Germline CDR1 is MGHDK and CDR2 is SYGVNS. TCR beta VDJ and CDR3 were profiled, and genomic DNA was the template. TCRdb re-called the reads through MiXCR, storing one row per CDR3 protein. The table records just over 450,000 distinct CDR3 sequences, approximately 32% of them present only once.

The V and J genes are TRBV25-1 and TRBJ1-6; 8 bases match TRBD1. The TCR originated in a human donor with aplastic anemia. Source material: sorted CD4+, CD8+, or CD8+CD57+ T cells (not recorded which) from PBMCs. The CDR3 sequence: CASSEPTGASPLHF. Written as DNA, the CDR3 is TGTGCCAGCAGTGAGCCGACAGGGGCTTCACCCCTCCACTTT.